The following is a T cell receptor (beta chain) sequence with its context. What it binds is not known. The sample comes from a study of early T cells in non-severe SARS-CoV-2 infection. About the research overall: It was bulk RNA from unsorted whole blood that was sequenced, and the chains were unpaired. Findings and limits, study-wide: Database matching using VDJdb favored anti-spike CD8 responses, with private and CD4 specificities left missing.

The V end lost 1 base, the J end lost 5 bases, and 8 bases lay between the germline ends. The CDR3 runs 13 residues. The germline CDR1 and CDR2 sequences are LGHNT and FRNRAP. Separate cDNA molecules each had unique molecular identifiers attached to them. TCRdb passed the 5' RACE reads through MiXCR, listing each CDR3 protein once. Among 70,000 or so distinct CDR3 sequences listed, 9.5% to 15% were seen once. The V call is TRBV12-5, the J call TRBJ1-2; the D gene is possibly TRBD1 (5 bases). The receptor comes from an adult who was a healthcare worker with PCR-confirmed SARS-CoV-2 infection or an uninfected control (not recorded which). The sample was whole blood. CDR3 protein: CASGLETVYGYTF. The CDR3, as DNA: TGTGCTAGTGGTTTGGAGACAGTATATGGCTACACCTTC.